Following are 27 T cell receptor beta chains from one sample sequenced in a study of blood T cell repertoires in COVID-19. Only in-frame clones appear in the TCRdb table, and some are missing; sequencing was by immunoSEQ multiplex PCR. The table has 140,000 to 150,000 clones, under 85% seen once. Sequencing input: peripheral blood. The receptor set was obtained from a man over 45 with active or convalescent COVID-19.

The chain uses TRBV6-5 and TRBJ1-2; TRBD1 aligns across 10 bases. V dropped 0 bases and J dropped 7; count of bases not matched to a gene: 8. The CDR3 is 16 residues long. Germline V gene lookup returns CDR1 MNHEY and CDR2 SVGAGI. The CDR3 is CASSYSRSDRGPGYTF. The CDR3, as DNA: TGTGCCAGCAGTTACTCGAGAAGTGACAGGGGGCCTGGCTACACCTTC.

This chain uses TRBV27 with TRBJ2-3, with TRBD2 matching over 10 bases. The CDR3 runs 15 residues. Losses at the gene ends were 6 bases for V and 0 bases for J; bases not matched to a gene: 3. CDR1 is MNHEY and CDR2 is SMNVEV in the germline V gene (reference sequence). Here the CDR3 reads CASSTTSGSTDTQYF. The CDR3, as DNA: TGTGCCAGCAGCACGACTAGCGGGAGCACAGATACGCAGTATTTT.

The V gene is TRBV9, the J gene TRBJ2-1, with TRBD2 as a possible D gene (6 bases). V dropped 7 bases and J dropped 9 bases, with 23 bases sitting between them. The CDR3 loop spans 15 amino acids. Germline lookup yields CDR1 SGDLS and CDR2 YYNGEE. This chain's CDR3 is CASSSGTPGFGEQFF. CDR3 nucleotides: TGTGCCAGCTCCTCCGGGACTCCGGGGTTCGGTGAGCAGTTCTTC.

This clone occurred once. V and J are TRBV3-1 (or the pseudogene TRBV3-2) and TRBJ1-1; D is possibly TRBD1 (5 bases). The V end was cut by 5 bases, the J end by 10 bases, with 14 bases between. This CDR3 has 12 residues. Germline V gene lookup returns CDR1 LGHDT and CDR2 YNNKEL (reference sequence). CDR3 sequence: CASSSQVGGAFF. In DNA form, the CDR3 reads TGTGCCAGCAGCTCACAGGTGGGGGGAGCTTTCTTT.

Points on this clone: Other DNA sequences in the same sample also yield this CDR3. J is TRBJ1-5 and V is TRBV6-5, with a weak D call TRBD1 (6 bases). Germline assignment: CDR1 MNHEY and CDR2 SVGAGI. This CDR3 has 14 residues. V lost 6 bases and J lost 0, with 9 bases in between. CDR3 residues: CASSTGYSNQPQHF. The CDR3 coding sequence is TGTGCCAGCAGCACAGGGTATAGCAATCAGCCCCAGCATTTT.

The chain employs TRBV14 and TRBJ1-2; D is perhaps TRBD1 (5 bases). V was clipped by 9 bases and J by 5 bases, with 13 bases between them. The CDR3 has 12 residues. Germline CDR1 SGHDN, CDR2 FVKESK. The CDR3, as DNA: TGTGCCAGAAGGGGCGGAGGGTATGGCTACACCTTC. Protein product: CARRGGGYGYTF.

This chain connects TRBV6-5 to TRBJ2-5, with D uncertain. The CDR3 runs 14 residues. Trimming took off 0 bases at V and 3 bases at J, with 8 bases between the two ends. From germline, CDR1 is MNHEY and CDR2 SVGAGI. The CDR3 region is CASSYSYSKETQYF. The CDR3, as DNA: TGTGCCAGCAGTTACTCTTACAGTAAAGAGACCCAGTACTTC.

Only a few counts were recorded for this clone. The chain has TRBV29-1 and TRBJ1-2; D is unresolved. V was shortened by 3 bases and J by 5 bases, with 10 bases between the two germline ends. CDR3 length: 12 residues. Per germline, CDR1 SQVTM and CDR2 ANQGSEA. The CDR3 region is CSVDGQNYGYTF. The CDR3 coding sequence is TGCAGCGTTGATGGGCAGAATTATGGCTACACCTTC.

The rearrangement links TRBV3-1 (or the pseudogene TRBV3-2) to TRBJ2-5, with D possibly TRBD2 on 6 matching bases. The CDR3 length is 13 residues. V lost 3 bases and J lost 5, with 10 bases in between. The germline gives CDR1 LGHDT, CDR2 YNNKEL (reference sequence). CDR3 in amino acids: CASSHAEGETQYF. Written as DNA, the CDR3 is TGTGCCAGCAGCCATGCGGAGGGGGAGACCCAGTACTTC.

This clone is large by share. The chain couples TRBV27 to TRBJ1-5; no firm D call. V lost 4 bases to trimming and J lost 3 bases, with 7 bases between them. The CDR3 runs 13 residues. Looked up from germline, CDR1 is MNHEY and CDR2 is SMNVEV (reference sequence). CDR3 sequence reads: CASSYSSNQPQHF. The DNA for the CDR3 is TGTGCCAGCAGTTACAGTTCCAATCAGCCCCAGCATTTT.

This chain connects TRBV2 to TRBJ2-1, with no clear D. Trimming took off 7 bases at V and 5 bases at J, with 18 bases between the two ends. This CDR3 comprises 15 residues. CDR1 SNHLY and CDR2 FYNNEI come from the germline V gene. The CDR3 DNA reads TGTGCCAGCACCAAAAGTACCATTACTCACAATGAGCAGTTCTTC. Protein: CASTKSTITHNEQFF.

V gene TRBV7-9 combines with J gene TRBJ2-7, with a weak D call TRBD2 (7 bases). The CDR3 loop spans 16 amino acids. Germline V gene lookup returns CDR1 SEHNR and CDR2 FQNEAQ (reference sequence). V was pared by 6 bases and J by 2 bases, with 20 bases between. CDR3 loop: CASSYDIGGGTYEQYF. For the CDR3, the DNA is TGTGCCAGCAGTTACGACATAGGGGGAGGGACCTACGAGCAGTACTTC.

V usage is TRBV19 and J usage is TRBJ2-4; weak D call: TRBD2 (6 bases). V shed 4 bases and J shed 1 base, with 11 bases lying between them. The CDR3 covers 15 residues. Germline V gene lookup returns CDR1 LNHDA and CDR2 SQIVND (reference sequence). The CDR3 DNA follows: TGTGCCAGTAGTACGCGACTAGGGGCCAAAAACATTCAGTACTTC. It codes for CASSTRLGAKNIQYF.

The V gene is TRBV6-2 or TRBV6-3, the J gene TRBJ1-4, with D possibly matching TRBD1 (6 bases). CDR1 is MNHEY and CDR2 is SVGEGT in the germline V gene. Trimming removed 6 bases at V and 3 bases at J, with 14 bases between. CDR3 size: 15 residues. The CDR3 region has the DNA TGTGCCAGCAGCTTCTCGGGACAACCTAATGAAAAACTGTTTTTT. Translation gives CASSFSGQPNEKLFF.

The rearrangement links TRBV5-1 to TRBJ2-3; 11 positions agree with TRBD2. J was trimmed by 4 bases and V by 3 bases; bases with no gene match: 4. Germline CDR1 reads SGHRS; CDR2 reads YFSETQ. The CDR3 consists of 15 residues. CDR3 in amino acids: CASSWGLAVSDTQYF. The CDR3 nucleotides read TGCGCCAGCAGCTGGGGACTAGCGGTTTCAGATACGCAGTATTTT.

V gene TRBV30 combines with J gene TRBJ1-5; tentatively, D is TRBD1 (6 bases). CDR1 is GTSNPN and CDR2 is SVGIG in the germline V gene (reference sequence). The V end lost 0 bases, the J end lost 5 bases, and 14 bases lay between the germline ends. CDR3 length: 15 amino acids. The CDR3 spells CAWSVRGQGYQPQHF. CDR3 bases: TGTGCCTGGAGTGTACGAGGGCAGGGGTATCAGCCCCAGCATTTT.

This clone was found once. The chain is built from TRBV5-1 and TRBJ1-1; perhaps TRBD1 as D (5 bases). The CDR3 has 14 residues. V was cut by 0 bases and J by 3 bases, with 9 bases left in between. From germline, CDR1 is SGHRS and CDR2 YFSETQ. The CDR3 sequence is CASSLVFRDTEAFF. The CDR3 DNA is TGCGCCAGCAGCTTGGTATTCAGGGACACTGAAGCTTTCTTT.

V is TRBV14 and J is TRBJ2-7; possible D gene TRBD1, 5 bases. Trimming pared 4 bases from V and 3 bases from J, leaving 13 bases between. The CDR3 is 14 residues long. Germline V gene data show CDR1 as SGHDN and CDR2 as FVKESK. The CDR3 region is CASSRPGHGYEQYF. CDR3 nucleotides: TGTGCCAGCAGCCGACCCGGACATGGCTACGAGCAGTACTTC.

This chain connects TRBV6-5 to TRBJ1-1; 11 bases are a match to TRBD1. The germline V gene has CDR1 MNHEY and CDR2 SVGAGI. With 2 bases clipped from V and 11 bases from J, the junction kept 7 bases outside the gene matches. This CDR3 has 14 residues. The CDR3 spells CASSYMDRGREAFF. DNA of the CDR3: TGTGCCAGCAGTTACATGGACAGGGGGCGGGAGGCTTTCTTT.

The chain employs TRBV6-4 and TRBJ2-1; 15 bases fit TRBD2. Losses at the gene ends were 3 bases for V and 9 bases for J; bases not matched to a gene: 6. CDR3 length: 16 residues. Germline V lookup: CDR1 MRHNA, CDR2 SNTAGT. The chain's CDR3 is CASSEYGLAGGSEQFF. The CDR3, as DNA: TGTGCCAGCAGTGAATACGGACTAGCGGGAGGGAGTGAGCAGTTCTTC.

V usage is TRBV7-3 and J usage is TRBJ2-2, with a possible D match to TRBD2 (6 bases). CDR1 is SGHTA, CDR2 FQGTGA, per germline. The V gene lost 5 bases and the J gene lost 5 bases, with 9 bases spanning the gap. This CDR3 region has 13 residues. The CDR3 loop is CASSRSGTGELFF. The CDR3 DNA reads as TGTGCCAGCAGCCGTAGCGGAACCGGGGAGCTGTTTTTT.

The J gene is TRBJ2-1, the V gene TRBV16; 8 nucleotides match TRBD2. In germline, CDR1 is KGHSY, CDR2 FQNENV. The CDR3 has 15 amino acids. With V trimmed by 1 base and J by 9 bases, 8 bases remained unmatched. The CDR3 here is CASSQFAGGYGEQFF. The CDR3, as DNA: TGTGCCAGCAGCCAATTCGCGGGAGGCTATGGTGAGCAGTTCTTC.

The rearrangement uses TRBV7-3 and TRBJ2-2; 10 bases agree with TRBD1. This CDR3 has 15 residues. Germline V lookup: CDR1 SGHTA, CDR2 FQGTGA. Trimming took 5 bases from V and 5 from J; bases not matched to a gene: 5. The CDR3 DNA follows: TGTGCCAGCAGCCACGGGACAGGGGATACCGGGGAGCTGTTTTTT. Residues: CASSHGTGDTGELFF.

The chain is built from TRBV7-6 and TRBJ1-3; D remains ambiguous. V gave up 5 bases and J gave up 0 bases, with 11 bases separating them. The CDR3 is 15 residues long. Looked up from germline, CDR1 is SGHVS and CDR2 is FNYEAQ. CDR3 region: CASSPDDNSGNTIYF. CDR3 nucleotides: TGTGCCAGCAGCCCCGACGACAACTCTGGAAACACCATATATTTT. The full variable domain, completed using reference TRBV7-6 and TRBJ1-3, is GAGVSQSPRYKVTKRGQDVALRCDPISGHVSLYWYRQALGQGPEFLTYFNYEAQQDKSGLPNDRFSAERPEGSISTLTIQRTEQRDSAMYRCASSPDDNSGNTIYFGEGSWLTVV.

This clone was counted between two and nine times. The chain couples TRBV24-1 to TRBJ2-3; TRBD2 agrees at 12 bases. V dropped 3 bases and J dropped 5; count of bases not matched to a gene: 8. This CDR3 region has 17 residues. The germline V gene has CDR1 KGHDR and CDR2 SFDVKD. Written as DNA, the CDR3 is TGTGCCACCAGTGATGCCAGACTAGCGGGAGTTATAGATACGCAGTATTTT. The encoded protein is CATSDARLAGVIDTQYF.

This clone was detected many times. The same CDR3 can be traced to other DNA sequences in this sample. This sequence joins TRBV18 and TRBJ2-7, with TRBD1 identical over 7 bases. The trim removed 3 bases at V and 3 bases at J, leaving 5 bases unmatched. Germline assignment: CDR1 KGHSH and CDR2 LQKENI. CDR3 length: 14 amino acids. CDR3 bases: TGTGCCAGCTCACCTCCGGGACAGTACTACGAGCAGTACTTC. It is translated as CASSPPGQYYEQYF.

V is TRBV5-1 and J is TRBJ1-6, with D perhaps TRBD1 (5 bases). Germline-derived CDR1 and CDR2 are SGHRS and YFSETQ. V lost 0 bases and J lost 0, with 13 bases in between. The CDR3 runs to 18 residues. CDR3 in DNA: TGCGCCAGCAGCTTGGCCGGGGGAGCCAGCTCCTATAATTCACCCCTCCACTTT. This encodes CASSLAGGASSYNSPLHF.